A single count supports the clone carrying this TCR beta chain. The antigen is unknown. CDR1 is LNHDA, CDR2 SQIVND, per germline (reference sequence). The length of the CDR3 is 15 residues. V was shortened by 0 bases and J by 7 bases, with 15 bases between the two germline ends. At baseline, cycle 4 day 1, and cycle 7 day 1, blood was sampled. Some clones are missing from TCRdb's copy, which holds only in-frame ones; the method was immunoSEQ multiplex PCR. The sample includes approximately 49,000 clones, 85% of them seen just once. This sample is part of a study of OX40 agonist ivuxolimab in advanced cancers. Overall study results and limits: Averaged across samples, CD8+ T cells carried more expanded clones than CD4+ did.

The receptor was derived from an adult with an advanced solid tumor such as melanoma, head and neck, liver or kidney cancer. The V and J genes are TRBV19 and TRBJ1-1; D not certain. This material consisted of CD4+ or CD8+ T cells sorted from blood, taken in a trial of the OX40 agonist ivuxolimab. CDR3 coding DNA: TGTGCCAGTAGTATAGACCCCGGATCATGGGTTGAAGCTTTCTTT. Its protein is CASSIDPGSWVEAFF.